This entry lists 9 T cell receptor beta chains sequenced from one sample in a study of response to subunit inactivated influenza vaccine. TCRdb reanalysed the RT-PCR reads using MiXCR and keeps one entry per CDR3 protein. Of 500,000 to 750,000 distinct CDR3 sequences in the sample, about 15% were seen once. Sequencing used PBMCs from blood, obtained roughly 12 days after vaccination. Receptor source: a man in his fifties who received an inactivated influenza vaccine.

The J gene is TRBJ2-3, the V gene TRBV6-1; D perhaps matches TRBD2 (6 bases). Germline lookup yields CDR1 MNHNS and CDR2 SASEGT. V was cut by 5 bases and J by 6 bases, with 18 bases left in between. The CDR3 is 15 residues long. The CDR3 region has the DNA TGTGCCAGCAGTCCCTTATTGGGGGGATCGGATACGCAGTATTTT. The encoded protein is CASSPLLGGSDTQYF.

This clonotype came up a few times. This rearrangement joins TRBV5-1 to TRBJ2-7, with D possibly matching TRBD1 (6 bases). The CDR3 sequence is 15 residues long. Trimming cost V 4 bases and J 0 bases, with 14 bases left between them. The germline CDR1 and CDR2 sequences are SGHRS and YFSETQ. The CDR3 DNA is TGCGCCAGCAGCCCCTGGCCCAGGGGCTCCTACGAGCAGTACTTC. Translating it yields CASSPWPRGSYEQYF.

Written as DNA, the CDR3 is TGTGCCAGCAGTTCACAGCCGGGACAGGGGGAAGAGACCCAGTACTTC. Its translation: CASSSQPGQGEETQYF. J is TRBJ2-5 and V is TRBV25-1; 11 nucleotides align to TRBD1. Unmatched junction bases numbered 8, after V lost 5 bases and J lost 3 bases. The germline V gene has CDR1 MGHDK and CDR2 SYGVNS. The CDR3 runs 16 residues. Based on the CDR3 plus reference TRBV25-1 and TRBJ2-5, the full variable domain is EADIYQTPRYLVIGTGKKITLECSQTMGHDKMYWYQQDPGMELHLIHYSYGVNSTEKGDLSSESTVSRIRTEHFPLTLESARPSHTSQYLCASSSQPGQGEETQYFGPGTRLLVL.

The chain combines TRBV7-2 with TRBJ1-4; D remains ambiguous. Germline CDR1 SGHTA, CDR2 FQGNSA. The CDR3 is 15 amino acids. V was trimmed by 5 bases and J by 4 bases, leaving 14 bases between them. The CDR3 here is CASSVTGPYNEKLFF. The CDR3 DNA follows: TGTGCCAGCAGCGTTACCGGGCCTTATAATGAAAAACTGTTTTTT.

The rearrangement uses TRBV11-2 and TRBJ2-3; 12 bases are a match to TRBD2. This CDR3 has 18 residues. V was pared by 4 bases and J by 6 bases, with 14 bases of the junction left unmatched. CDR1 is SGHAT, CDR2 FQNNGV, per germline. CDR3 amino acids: CASSYDSSGGAVGDTQYF. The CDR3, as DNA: TGTGCCAGCAGCTACGACTCTAGCGGGGGGGCTGTCGGGGATACGCAGTATTTT.

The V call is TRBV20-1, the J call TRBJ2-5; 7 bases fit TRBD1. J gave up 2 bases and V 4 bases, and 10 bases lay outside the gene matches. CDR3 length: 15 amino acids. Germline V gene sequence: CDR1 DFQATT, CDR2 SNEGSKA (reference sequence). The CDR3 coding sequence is TGCAGTGCTACAAGACAGGGTCACTATCAAGAGACCCAGTACTTC. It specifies CSATRQGHYQETQYF.

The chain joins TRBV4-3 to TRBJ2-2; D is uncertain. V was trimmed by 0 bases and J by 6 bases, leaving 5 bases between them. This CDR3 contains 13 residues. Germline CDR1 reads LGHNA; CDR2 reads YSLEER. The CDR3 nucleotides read TGCGCCAGCAGCCAAGAGACCGCCGGGGAGCTGTTTTTT. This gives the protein CASSQETAGELFF.

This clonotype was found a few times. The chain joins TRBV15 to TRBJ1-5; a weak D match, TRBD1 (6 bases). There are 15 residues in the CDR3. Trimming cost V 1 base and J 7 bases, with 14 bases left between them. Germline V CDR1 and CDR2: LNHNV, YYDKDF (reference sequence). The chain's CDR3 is CATSRVQAGDQPQHF. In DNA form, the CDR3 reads TGTGCCACCAGCAGAGTCCAGGCAGGGGACCAGCCCCAGCATTTT.

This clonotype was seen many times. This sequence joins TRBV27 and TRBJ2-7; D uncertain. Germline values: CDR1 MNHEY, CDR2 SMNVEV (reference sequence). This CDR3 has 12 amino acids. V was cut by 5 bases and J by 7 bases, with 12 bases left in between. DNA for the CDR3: TGTGCCAGCAGTACCAACCTACGAGAGCAGTACTTC. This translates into CASSTNLREQYF.